These 5 T cell receptor beta chains were all obtained from the same sample, sequenced in a study of vaccination and CD4 T cells after COVID-19. The treatment here: approximately 11-day PBMC culture with coronavirus spike peptide pools or control peptides (ViraFEST assay). Once obtained from cultured CD4+ T cells, the DNA was sequenced using the Oncomine TCR Beta short-read assay. TCRdb independently ran MiXCR on the PCR reads; one entry per CDR3 protein. The sample includes a few thousand distinct CDR3 sequences, roughly 70% seen only once; the top ten take approximately 19%. For these receptors, no antigen is known. Sequencing used CD4+ T cells from blood, cultured in vitro. The receptors stem from a human donor who had recovered from COVID-19.

The chain is built from TRBV28 and TRBJ2-7; D tentatively fits TRBD1 or TRBD2 (6 bases each). The CDR3 is 13 amino acids. The germline gives CDR1 MDHEN, CDR2 SYDVKM. The germline V and J ends were trimmed by 5 bases and 6 bases, with 14 bases remaining between them. DNA for the CDR3: TGTGCCAGCAGTGAGACACAGGGAGGCGAGCAGTACTTC. Amino acids: CASSETQGGEQYF.

This chain links TRBV2 with TRBJ1-1; D ambiguous. CDR3 size: 18 residues. Trimming removed 0 bases from V and 9 bases from J, with 26 bases in between. Germline assignment: CDR1 SNHLY and CDR2 FYNNEI. CDR3 sequence (DNA): TGTGCCAGCAGTGAAGCCCCTCGACCGAGGACTGCCGGAAGGAAAGCTTTCTTT. It translates to CASSEAPRPRTAGRKAFF.

This clonotype was counted a single time. This chain joins TRBV6-1 and TRBJ1-1, with 8 bases fitting TRBD1. The CDR3 runs to 16 residues. In germline, CDR1 is MNHNS, CDR2 SASEGT. J was trimmed by 2 bases and V by 6 bases; bases with no gene match: 11. Here the CDR3 reads CASRTQQGGVNTEAFF. CDR3 coding DNA: TGTGCCAGCAGAACACAACAGGGGGGAGTTAACACTGAAGCTTTCTTT.

There are a few counts of this clonotype. The rearrangement uses TRBV15 and TRBJ1-5, with a weak D call TRBD1 (5 bases). V shed 5 bases and J shed 6 bases, with 14 bases lying between them. The CDR3 consists of 14 residues. CDR1 is LNHNV, CDR2 YYDKDF, per germline (reference sequence). The CDR3 region has the DNA TGTGCCACCAGCCCCAGACAGACTGGTCAGCCCCAGCATTTT. Amino acid sequence: CATSPRQTGQPQHF.

This sequence joins TRBV12-3 or TRBV12-4 and TRBJ2-1; D perhaps matches TRBD1 (6 bases). The V gene lost 7 bases and the J gene lost 4 bases, with 11 bases spanning the gap. The CDR3 runs to 13 residues. CDR3 region: CASTVDSYNEQFF. The CDR3 DNA follows: TGTGCCAGCACCGTGGACAGTTACAATGAGCAGTTCTTC.